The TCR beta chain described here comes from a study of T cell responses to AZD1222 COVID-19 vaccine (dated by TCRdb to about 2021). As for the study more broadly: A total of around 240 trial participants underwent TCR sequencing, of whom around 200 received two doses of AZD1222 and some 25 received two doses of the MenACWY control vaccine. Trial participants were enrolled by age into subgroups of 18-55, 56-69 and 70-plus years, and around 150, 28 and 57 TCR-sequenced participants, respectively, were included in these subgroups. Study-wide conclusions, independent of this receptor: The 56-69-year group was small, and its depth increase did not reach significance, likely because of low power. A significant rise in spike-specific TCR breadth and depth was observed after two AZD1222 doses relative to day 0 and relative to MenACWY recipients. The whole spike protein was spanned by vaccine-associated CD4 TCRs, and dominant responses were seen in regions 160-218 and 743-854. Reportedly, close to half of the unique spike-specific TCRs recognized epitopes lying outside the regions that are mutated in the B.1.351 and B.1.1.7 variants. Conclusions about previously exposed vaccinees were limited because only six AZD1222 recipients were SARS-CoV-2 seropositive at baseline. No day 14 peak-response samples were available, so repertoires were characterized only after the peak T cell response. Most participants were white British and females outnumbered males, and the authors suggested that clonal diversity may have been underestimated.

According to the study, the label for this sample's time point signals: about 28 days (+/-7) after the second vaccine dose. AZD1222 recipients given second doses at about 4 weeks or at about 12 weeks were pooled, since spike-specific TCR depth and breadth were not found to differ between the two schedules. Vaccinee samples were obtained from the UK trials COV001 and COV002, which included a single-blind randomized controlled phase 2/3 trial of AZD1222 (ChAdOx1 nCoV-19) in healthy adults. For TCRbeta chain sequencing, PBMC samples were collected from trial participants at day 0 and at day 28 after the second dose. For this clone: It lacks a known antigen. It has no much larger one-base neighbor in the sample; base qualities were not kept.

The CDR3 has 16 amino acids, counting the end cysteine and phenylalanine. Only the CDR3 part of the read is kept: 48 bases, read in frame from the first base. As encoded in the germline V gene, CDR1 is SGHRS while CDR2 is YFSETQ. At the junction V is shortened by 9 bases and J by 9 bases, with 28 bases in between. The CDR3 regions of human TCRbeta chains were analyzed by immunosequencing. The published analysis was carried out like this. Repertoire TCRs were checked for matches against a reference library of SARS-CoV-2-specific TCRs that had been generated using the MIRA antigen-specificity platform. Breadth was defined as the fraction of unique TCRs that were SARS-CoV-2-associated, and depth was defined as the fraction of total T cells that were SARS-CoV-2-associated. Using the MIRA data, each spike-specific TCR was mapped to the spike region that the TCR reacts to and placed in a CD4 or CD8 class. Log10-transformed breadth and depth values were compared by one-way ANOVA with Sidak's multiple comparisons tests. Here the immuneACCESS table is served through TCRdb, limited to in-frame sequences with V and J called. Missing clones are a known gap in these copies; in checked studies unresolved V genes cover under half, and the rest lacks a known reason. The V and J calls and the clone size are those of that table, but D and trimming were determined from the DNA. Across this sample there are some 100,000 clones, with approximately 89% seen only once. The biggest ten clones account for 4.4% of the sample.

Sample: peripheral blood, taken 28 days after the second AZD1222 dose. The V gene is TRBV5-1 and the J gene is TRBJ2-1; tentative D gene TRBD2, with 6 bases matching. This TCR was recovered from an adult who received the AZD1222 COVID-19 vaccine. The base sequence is TGCGCCACCAACCCCGGGCTAGCGATGGGGGGATTTGAGCAGTTCTTC. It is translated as CATNPGLAMGGFEQFF.